This T cell receptor beta chain appears in the sequencing data of a study of chemoradiotherapy in HPV16-positive cancers. Study at large: Candidate HPV-specific T-cell clones and common TCR motifs came from functional assays in a couple of HPV16-positive patients. Whole-study findings and limits: During treatment, candidate HPV-specific clones and E7-related motifs expanded in tumor.

Repertoires were sampled repeatedly during chemoradiotherapy. V dropped 1 base and J dropped 9; count of bases not matched to a gene: 6. This CDR3 contains 14 residues. The germline V gene encodes CDR1 GTSNPN and CDR2 SVGIG (reference sequence). The sample holds a few counts of this clone. Its antigen is unknown. Sequenced by immunoSEQ multiplex PCR; TCRdb stores in-frame clones only, minus some. The sample lists around 30,000 clones, roughly 90% occurring once. This TCR came from a human donor with HPV-associated anogenital cancer. The chain is built from TRBV30 and TRBJ1-6; 7 positions match TRBD1. The sequenced sample was blood, obtained from a patient who underwent chemoradiotherapy. CDR3 sequence: CAWSEGDRVSPLHF. As DNA, the CDR3 is TGTGCCTGGAGTGAAGGGGACAGAGTTTCACCCCTCCACTTT.